This entry concerns a single T cell receptor beta chain. A junction boundary mismatches the germline segment, possibly from a read error. CDR3 length: 13 residues. Germline CDR1 reads SGHTA; CDR2 reads FQGNSA. This entry comes from a study of blood T cells in healthy people across ages. The authors ran a second PCR of 7 to 11 cycles using a sample-barcoded 5' primer and a J-beta primer mix. From the 5' RACE reads, TCRdb called clonotypes with MiXCR, one entry per CDR3 protein. The sample has about 930,000 distinct CDR3 sequences, roughly 29% seen once; the top ten hold roughly a tenth. The data were also submitted as part of a second study, on T cells of mothers and their children.

The TCR comes from a woman aged 40 to 50 in good health. This sequence joins TRBV7-2 and TRBJ2-4; a weak D match, TRBD1 (5 bases). Sequenced input: blood. CDR3: CASGLTDRNIQYF. DNA for the CDR3: TGTGCCAGCGGCTTGACAGATAGGAACATTCAGTACTTC. The full variable domain, with the rest looked up from reference TRBV7-2 and TRBJ2-4, is GAGVSQSPSNKVTEKGKDVELRCDPISGHTALYWYRQSLGQGLEFLIYFQGNSAPDKSGLPSDRFSAERTGGSVSTLTIQRTQQEDSAVYLCASGLTDRNIQYFGAGTRLSVL.